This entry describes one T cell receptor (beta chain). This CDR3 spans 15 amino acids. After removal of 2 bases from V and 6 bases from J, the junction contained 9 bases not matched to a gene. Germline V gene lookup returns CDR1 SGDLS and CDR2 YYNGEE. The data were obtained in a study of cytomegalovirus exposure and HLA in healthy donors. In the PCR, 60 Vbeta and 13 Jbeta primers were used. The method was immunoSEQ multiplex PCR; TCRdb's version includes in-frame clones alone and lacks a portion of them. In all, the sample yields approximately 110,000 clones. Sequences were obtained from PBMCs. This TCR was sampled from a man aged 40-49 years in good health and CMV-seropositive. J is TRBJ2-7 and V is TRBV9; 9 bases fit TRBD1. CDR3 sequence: CASSVKDRGILEQYF. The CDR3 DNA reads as TGTGCCAGCAGCGTTAAGGACAGGGGTATCCTCGAGCAGTACTTC.